This T cell receptor (beta chain) was sequenced in a study of blood T cell repertoires in COVID-19. Repertoires were generated with immunoSEQ multiplex PCR, while TCRdb's copy carries only in-frame clones and drops some. The sample comprises roughly 300,000 clones, approximately 90% of which are singletons, and about 2.5% rests with the top ten. From germline, CDR1 is SNHLY and CDR2 FYNNEI. The length of the CDR3 is 14 residues. The ends were cut back, 3 bases at V and 1 base at J, with 9 bases in the middle. What was sequenced was PBMCs or T cells enriched from blood (not recorded which). V is TRBV2 and J is TRBJ1-1; D not resolved. The receptor comes from a woman between 40 and 50 years old with acute COVID-19. The CDR3 sequence: CASSEAGGNTEAFF. The CDR3 region has the DNA TGTGCCAGCAGTGAGGCAGGAGGGAACACTGAAGCTTTCTTT. The full variable domain, with the rest looked up from reference TRBV2 and TRBJ1-1, is EPEVTQTPSHQVTQMGQEVILRCVPISNHLYFYWYRQILGQKVEFLVSFYNNEISEKSEIFDDQFSVERPDGSNFTLKIRSTKLEDSAMYFCASSEAGGNTEAFFGQGTRLTVV.